The 31 T cell receptor beta chains listed next were all sequenced from one sample in a study of blood T cell repertoires in COVID-19. TCRdb keeps only in-frame clones here, not all; method: immunoSEQ multiplex PCR. Among tens of thousands of clones listed, around 83% were seen once. What was sequenced was peripheral blood. The receptors come from a woman older than 75 with active or convalescent COVID-19.

The rearrangement links TRBV7-2 to TRBJ2-1, with 11 bases identical to TRBD2. This CDR3 contains 16 residues. J gave up 3 bases and V 4 bases, and 5 bases lay outside the gene matches. Germline loops: CDR1 SGHTA, CDR2 FQGNSA. CDR3 bases: TGTGCCAGCAGCTCTATAGCGGGAGGGGTCTACAATGAGCAGTTCTTC. It codes for CASSSIAGGVYNEQFF.

The table lists this clone with a few counts. The chain uses TRBV7-2 and TRBJ2-1, with 14 bases lining up with TRBD2. The CDR3 covers 14 residues. Germline assignment: CDR1 SGHTA and CDR2 FQGNSA. V was clipped by 4 bases and J by 12 bases; unmatched bases: 5. The CDR3 reads CASSSGLAGDVQFF. In DNA, the CDR3 is TGTGCCAGCAGCTCGGGACTAGCGGGAGATGTGCAGTTCTTC.

In its sample, this clone was seen once. V is TRBV2 and J is TRBJ2-4; 9 nucleotides align to TRBD2. CDR1 SNHLY and CDR2 FYNNEI come from the germline V gene. CDR3 length equals 14 residues. Germline trimming cut 3 bases from V and 9 bases from J; bases unmatched to any gene: 6. The CDR3 nucleotides read TGTGCCAGCAGTGATGGTAGCGGGAGAAGCATTCAGTACTTC. The encoded protein is CASSDGSGRSIQYF.

The CDR3 DNA sequence: TGCGCCAGCAGCCCGGGACTAGCGGGAACGGTGCAGTACTTC. This translates into CASSPGLAGTVQYF. The genes are TRBV5-1 and TRBJ2-7; 13 bases agree with TRBD2. V lost 4 bases, J lost 9 bases, and 7 bases stayed unmatched. Germline CDR1 and CDR2: SGHRS and YFSETQ. CDR3 length: 14 amino acids.

The chain uses TRBV6-5 and TRBJ1-4; 10 nucleotides agree with TRBD1. Germline V gene sequence: CDR1 MNHEY, CDR2 SVGAGI. V lost 7 bases and J lost 7; bases outside the gene matches: 6. This CDR3 spans 14 amino acids. In DNA form, the CDR3 reads TGTGCCAGCATGACAGGGGGCGCGGGTGAAAAACTGTTTTTT. Its protein product is CASMTGGAGEKLFF.

This clone was found once. J is TRBJ1-6 and V is TRBV6-1; tentatively, D is TRBD1 (5 bases). This CDR3 has 16 amino acids. Germline V gives CDR1 MNHNS, CDR2 SASEGT. Trimming took 4 bases from V and 5 from J, leaving 15 bases between them. This CDR3 is CASSARRGPNNSPLHF. The CDR3 DNA is TGTGCCAGCAGTGCGCGGCGGGGACCAAATAATTCACCCCTCCACTTT.

The rearrangement joins TRBV3-1 (or the pseudogene TRBV3-2) to TRBJ2-4; the D is unclear. Germline CDR1 and CDR2: LGHDT and YNNKEL (reference sequence). The ends were cut back, 0 bases at V and 9 bases at J, with 12 bases in the middle. The CDR3 spans 14 residues. CDR3 in DNA: TGTGCCAGCAGCCAAGAGACGTCCCTAGGCATTCAGTACTTC. Its translation is CASSQETSLGIQYF.

J is TRBJ2-3 and V is TRBV7-2, with 11 nucleotides matching TRBD2. The CDR3 sequence is 17 residues long. V lost 1 base and J lost 2; bases outside the gene matches: 5. CDR1 SGHTA and CDR2 FQGNSA come from the germline V gene. The CDR3 DNA is TGTGCCAGCAGCTTAGTTGTAGCGGGAGGGTTCACAGATACGCAGTATTTT. This codes for CASSLVVAGGFTDTQYF.

The rearrangement joins TRBV5-1 to TRBJ1-3; 9 bases are a match to TRBD1. The CDR3 totals 16 residues. The germline V gene has CDR1 SGHRS and CDR2 YFSETQ. Trimming at V came to 8 bases and at J to 3 bases, leaving 12 bases not matched to a gene. The CDR3 region is CASRPGQGNFGNTIYF. The CDR3 region has the DNA TGCGCCAGTAGACCGGGACAGGGTAACTTTGGAAACACCATATATTTT.

The chain carries TRBV2 and TRBJ2-1; 10 bases agree with TRBD2. CDR1 SNHLY and CDR2 FYNNEI come from the germline V gene. The CDR3 is made up of 16 amino acids. V dropped 7 bases and J dropped 7; count of bases not matched to a gene: 13. This chain's CDR3 is CASTVSGTSVRNEQFF. The CDR3, as DNA: TGTGCCAGCACCGTGTCGGGGACTAGCGTCAGAAATGAGCAGTTCTTC.

The chain is built from TRBV2 and TRBJ1-4; possible D gene TRBD1, 6 bases. Germline CDR1 reads SNHLY; CDR2 reads FYNNEI. CDR3 length: 14 amino acids. Trimming stripped 6 bases from V and 3 bases from J, with 11 bases between. CDR3 residues: CASSFRGANEKLFF. In nucleotides, the CDR3 is TGTGCCAGCAGCTTCAGGGGAGCTAATGAAAAACTGTTTTTT.

This chain connects TRBV30 to TRBJ1-6, with 11 bases identical to TRBD1. Per germline, CDR1 GTSNPN and CDR2 SVGIG (reference sequence). V shed 6 bases, J shed 8 bases, and the junction held 3 bases outside the gene matches. The CDR3 loop spans 13 amino acids. CDR3 DNA sequence: TGTGCCTGCTCGGGACAGGGGGATTCACCCCTCCACTTT. This encodes CACSGQGDSPLHF.

The V and J genes are TRBV11-3 and TRBJ2-1, with 9 bases fitting TRBD2. The germline gives CDR1 SGHNT, CDR2 YENEEA. The CDR3 spans 16 residues. Trimming took 5 bases from V and 6 from J; bases not matched to a gene: 11. The CDR3 DNA reads TGTGCCAGCAGCCATTTAGCGGGAGCTAAGACCAATGAGCAGTTCTTC. Amino acid sequence: CASSHLAGAKTNEQFF.

The rearrangement uses TRBV19 and TRBJ1-5; 8 bases are a match to TRBD1. CDR3 length: 18 amino acids. From germline, CDR1 is LNHDA and CDR2 SQIVND (reference sequence). V gave up 5 bases and J gave up 6 bases; unmatched junction bases: 18. The CDR3 protein is CASSSRKPGTGVFQPQHF. In DNA, the CDR3 is TGTGCCAGTAGTTCACGAAAACCCGGGACAGGAGTGTTTCAGCCCCAGCATTTT.

This clone showed up just a few times. The CDR3 protein is CASSRGTGSYEQYF. CDR3 nucleotides: TGTGCCAGCTCCAGGGGTACCGGCTCCTACGAGCAGTACTTC. This sequence joins TRBV18 and TRBJ2-7; the D gene is possibly TRBD1 (6 bases). The germline V and J ends were trimmed by 6 bases and 0 bases, with 12 bases remaining between them. Germline V gene sequence: CDR1 KGHSH, CDR2 LQKENI. The CDR3 consists of 14 residues.

This clone was seen only a few times. The chain links TRBV2 to TRBJ1-2; 7 bases map to TRBD1. Losses at the gene ends were 6 bases for V and 3 bases for J; bases not matched to a gene: 4. This CDR3 contains 13 residues. From germline, CDR1 is SNHLY and CDR2 FYNNEI. The CDR3 loop reads CASSADRDYGYTF. CDR3 sequence (DNA): TGTGCCAGCAGCGCAGACAGGGACTATGGCTACACCTTC.

The chain has TRBV6-2 or TRBV6-3 and TRBJ2-1; 7 bases are a match to TRBD2. The trim removed 0 bases at V and 7 bases at J, leaving 21 bases unmatched. Germline V gene sequence: CDR1 MNHEY, CDR2 SVGEGT. This CDR3 spans 20 amino acids. CDR3 bases: TGTGCCAGCAGTTACTCGCAAGGGGTGCGCGGCGGGAGCTTGGGGAATGAGCAGTTCTTC. Encoded protein: CASSYSQGVRGGSLGNEQFF.

The table lists this clone with a count of one. The V and J genes are TRBV4-1 and TRBJ1-2; weak D call: TRBD1 (6 bases). The germline V gene encodes CDR1 MGHRA and CDR2 YSYEKL. Deletions cut 3 bases from V and 8 bases from J, with 16 bases between. The length of the CDR3 is 14 residues. DNA of the CDR3: TGCGCCAGCAGCCAGCCACAGGGAAAGGTGGGCTACACCTTC. Its protein product is CASSQPQGKVGYTF.

The chain links TRBV2 to TRBJ1-2; D uncertain. V was cut by 7 bases and J by 14 bases, with 26 bases left in between. Germline V gene lookup returns CDR1 SNHLY and CDR2 FYNNEI. The CDR3 contains 14 residues. The CDR3 DNA sequence: TGTGCCAGCAAGGTTAGGCAGTCGATGGAGACGAGAACCTTC. Translating gives CASKVRQSMETRTF.

This clone has only one observation. The chain carries TRBV7-8 and TRBJ2-1, with 7 nucleotides matching TRBD2. The germline CDR1 and CDR2 sequences are SGHVS and FQNEAQ. This CDR3 spans 14 amino acids. V dropped 0 bases and J dropped 7; count of bases not matched to a gene: 3. CDR3 sequence: CASSLAGGRNEQFF. DNA for the CDR3: TGTGCCAGCAGCTTAGCGGGAGGGCGGAATGAGCAGTTCTTC.

The V gene is TRBV30, the J gene TRBJ2-3; 8 bases map to TRBD2. Germline V gene data show CDR1 as GTSNPN and CDR2 as SVGIG (reference sequence). This CDR3 contains 13 residues. J lost 11 bases, V lost 1 base, and 8 bases had no gene match. The CDR3 bases are TGTGCCTGGAGTGCTCGGGAGGGAGCATTGCAGTATTTT. Its protein is CAWSAREGALQYF.

The rearrangement links TRBV18 to TRBJ1-3; the match to TRBD1 covers 8 bases. Unmatched junction bases numbered 3, after V lost 2 bases and J lost 0 bases. The germline gives CDR1 KGHSH, CDR2 LQKENI. The CDR3 covers 16 residues. CDR3 in DNA: TGTGCCAGCTCACCATACGACAGGGGCTCTGGAAACACCATATATTTT. Translated, it gives CASSPYDRGSGNTIYF.

The chain couples TRBV6-5 to TRBJ2-3; 9 bases map to TRBD2. The CDR3 has 16 residues. V shed 2 bases and J 0 bases; nucleotides not matched to a gene: 3. CDR1 and CDR2 from the germline V gene are MNHEY and SVGAGI. The CDR3 coding sequence is TGTGCCAGCAGTTACGCTAGCGGGATGAGCACAGATACGCAGTATTTT. This encodes CASSYASGMSTDTQYF.

The chain joins TRBV3-1 (or the pseudogene TRBV3-2) to TRBJ2-1; TRBD2 aligns across 13 bases. V dropped 3 bases and J dropped 0; count of bases not matched to a gene: 2. This CDR3 has 17 amino acids. From germline, CDR1 is LGHDT and CDR2 YNNKEL (reference sequence). As DNA, the CDR3 is TGTGCCAGCAGCCAGGGACTAGCGGGGAGCTCCTACAATGAGCAGTTCTTC. Translating it yields CASSQGLAGSSYNEQFF.

This rearrangement joins TRBV29-1 to TRBJ2-1; 8 bases match TRBD2. V lost 4 bases and J lost 7; bases outside the gene matches: 18. Germline V gene data show CDR1 as SQVTM and CDR2 as ANQGSEA. This CDR3 comprises 17 residues. In DNA form, the CDR3 reads TGCAGCGTTGGCTTGGGGGGGCTAGCGGGTGCCGTTAATGAGCAGTTCTTC. Amino acid sequence: CSVGLGGLAGAVNEQFF.

This clone was detected only a few times. The V call is TRBV19, the J call TRBJ1-2, with TRBD1 matching 9 bases. V gave up 6 bases and J gave up 4 bases; unmatched junction bases: 6. This CDR3 contains 14 residues. CDR1 is LNHDA and CDR2 is SQIVND in the germline V gene (reference sequence). The CDR3 loop reads CASSLRDRAYGYTF. The CDR3 coding sequence is TGTGCCAGTAGCCTCCGGGACAGGGCCTATGGCTACACCTTC. Together with reference TRBV19 and TRBJ1-2, the CDR3 gives the full variable domain: DGGITQSPKYLFRKEGQNVTLSCEQNLNHDAMYWYRQDPGQGLRLIYYSQIVNDFQKGDIAEGYSVSREKKESFPLTVTSAQKNPTAFYLCASSLRDRAYGYTFGSGTRLTVV.

This chain uses TRBV7-9 with TRBJ1-4; D is undetermined. With 1 base removed from V and 8 bases from J, the gap between germline ends came to 11 bases. Germline-derived CDR1 and CDR2 are SEHNR and FQNEAQ (reference sequence). The CDR3 extends over 14 amino acids. This CDR3 is CASSLGPQREKLFF. CDR3 coding DNA: TGTGCCAGCAGCTTAGGGCCCCAAAGAGAAAAACTGTTTTTT.

The chain joins TRBV3-1 (or the pseudogene TRBV3-2) to TRBJ1-6, with 8 bases identical to TRBD1. Per the germline V gene, CDR1 is LGHDT and CDR2 is YNNKEL (reference sequence). With V trimmed by 3 bases and J by 10 bases, 8 bases remained unmatched. The length of the CDR3 is 15 residues. The CDR3: CASSQTGVKKSPLHF. The CDR3 DNA follows: TGTGCCAGCAGCCAGACAGGGGTAAAAAAATCACCCCTCCACTTT.

The chain employs TRBV5-5 and TRBJ1-4; D is perhaps TRBD1 (5 bases). Germline V gene data show CDR1 as SGHKS and CDR2 as YYEKEE (reference sequence). This CDR3 comprises 13 residues. The V and J ends lost 3 bases and 8 bases respectively, with 11 bases between them. CDR3 protein: CASSSRGLEKLFF. The CDR3 coding sequence is TGTGCCAGCAGCTCTAGGGGCTTGGAAAAACTGTTTTTT.

As DNA, the CDR3 is TGTGCCAGCAGCCCACTAGCGGTTACCAACACCGGGGAGCTGTTTTTT. As protein: CASSPLAVTNTGELFF. This sequence joins TRBV11-1 and TRBJ2-2; 8 positions agree with TRBD2. The CDR3 is 16 residues long. Trimming at V came to 5 bases and at J to 2 bases, leaving 7 bases not matched to a gene. The germline gives CDR1 SGHAT, CDR2 FQDESV (reference sequence).

The chain couples TRBV28 to TRBJ2-7, with D possibly being TRBD1 (5 bases). V gave up 2 bases and J gave up 0 bases, with 14 bases separating them. Germline values: CDR1 MDHEN, CDR2 SYDVKM. This CDR3 has 16 residues. CDR3: CASSLRTLRSSYEQYF. The DNA of the CDR3 is TGTGCCAGCAGTTTACGGACACTTCGGAGCTCCTACGAGCAGTACTTC.